The 14 T cell receptor beta chains reported below all come from one sample, sequenced in a study of cytomegalovirus exposure and HLA in healthy donors. The primer mix had 60 Vbeta and 13 Jbeta primers. This table comes from immunoSEQ multiplex PCR, and its TCRdb copy is limited to in-frame clones, with some not included. The sample includes 110,000 or so clones, over 65% seen only once; the top ten take roughly 2.5%. Sequenced material: PBMCs. These receptors were taken from a woman aged 18-35 years in good health and CMV-seronegative.

This clone has just one count. The chain has TRBV19 and TRBJ2-3; TRBD1 is a possible D gene (6 bases). The CDR3 consists of 13 residues. Trimming pared 3 bases from V and 5 bases from J, leaving 9 bases between. Germline loops: CDR1 LNHDA, CDR2 SQIVND (reference sequence). CDR3 residues: CASSIGGQDTQYF. The DNA of the CDR3 is TGTGCCAGTAGTATTGGGGGCCAAGATACGCAGTATTTT. The entire variable domain, with the rest obtained from reference TRBV19 and TRBJ2-3, is as follows: DGGITQSPKYLFRKEGQNVTLSCEQNLNHDAMYWYRQDPGQGLRLIYYSQIVNDFQKGDIAEGYSVSREKKESFPLTVTSAQKNPTAFYLCASSIGGQDTQYFGPGTRLTVL.

The sample holds one count of this clone. The genes are TRBV5-6 and TRBJ1-2; 10 bases agree with TRBD1. The ends lost 7 bases at V and 0 bases at J; junction bases unmatched: 15. CDR1 SGHDT and CDR2 YYEEEE come from the germline V gene. The CDR3 contains 18 residues. CDR3 bases: TGTGCCAGCGGGATAATCCGGGACAGGGGTCGGACTAACTATGGCTACACCTTC. Amino acid sequence: CASGIIRDRGRTNYGYTF. Complete variable domain (other parts from reference TRBV5-6 and TRBJ1-2): DAGVTQSPTHLIKTRGQQVTLRCSPKSGHDTVSWYQQALGQGPQFIFQYYEEEERQRGNFPDRFSGHQFPNYSSELNVNALLLGDSALYLCASGIIRDRGRTNYGYTFGSGTRLTVV.

The V gene is TRBV5-6, the J gene TRBJ1-1; 8 nucleotides line up with TRBD1. This CDR3 comprises 15 residues. The germline gives CDR1 SGHDT, CDR2 YYEEEE. The ends lost 5 bases at V and 3 bases at J; junction bases unmatched: 9. Here the CDR3 DNA reads TGTGCCAGCAGATCACACAGGGGGGTGGACACTGAAGCTTTCTTT. Translation gives CASRSHRGVDTEAFF.

The chain uses TRBV7-9 and TRBJ2-1; 8 bases are shared with TRBD1. The CDR3 loop spans 15 amino acids. With 5 bases clipped from V and 3 bases from J, the junction kept 6 bases outside the gene matches. Germline assignment: CDR1 SEHNR and CDR2 FQNEAQ (reference sequence). The CDR3 loop is CASSPGTGFYNEQFF. The CDR3 DNA reads TGTGCCAGCAGCCCTGGGACAGGATTCTACAATGAGCAGTTCTTC.

The CDR3 reads CASIGLRSGANVLTF. The DNA of the CDR3 is TGTGCCAGCATTGGGTTGAGGTCTGGGGCCAACGTCCTGACTTTC. V gene TRBV6-5 combines with J gene TRBJ2-6, with D unclear. CDR1 MNHEY and CDR2 SVGAGI come from the germline V gene. V shed 7 bases and J shed 1 base, with 11 bases lying between them. This CDR3 region has 15 residues.

The V gene is TRBV6-5, the J gene TRBJ1-2, with D perhaps matching TRBD1 (5 bases). Germline CDR1 is MNHEY and CDR2 is SVGAGI. V was cut by 6 bases and J by 8 bases, with 22 bases left in between. The CDR3 has 15 residues. CDR3 coding DNA: TGTGCCAGCAGCCCGAAAGGACGGGCGGGGGTGGGCTACACCTTC. This encodes CASSPKGRAGVGYTF.

This clone was recorded once. The chain recombines TRBV15 with TRBJ2-1; perhaps TRBD1 as D (6 bases). The CDR3 is made up of 15 amino acids. Germline V gives CDR1 LNHNV, CDR2 YYDKDF (reference sequence). Trimming removed 2 bases at V and 2 bases at J, with 10 bases between. CDR3 DNA sequence: TGTGCCACCAGCAGATCCCGGGACACCTACAATGAGCAGTTCTTC. This sequence encodes CATSRSRDTYNEQFF.

The rearrangement uses TRBV21-1 and TRBJ2-7; no DNA check was done on the table's D call, TRBD1. TRBV21-1 is flagged as a pseudogene. The CDR3 has 14 amino acids. CDR3 DNA sequence: TGTGCCAGCAGCAAAGGCAGGGGCTCCTACGAGCAGTACTTC. It encodes CASSKGRGSYEQYF.

The chain combines TRBV6-5 with TRBJ2-2; D remains ambiguous. V was shortened by 2 bases and J by 1 base, with 11 bases between the two germline ends. In germline, CDR1 is MNHEY, CDR2 SVGAGI. The CDR3 is 16 amino acids. This CDR3 reads CASSYGVRRNTGELFF. As DNA, the CDR3 is TGTGCCAGCAGTTACGGTGTCAGGCGGAACACCGGGGAGCTGTTTTTT.

This clone was counted once. V and J are TRBV28 and TRBJ2-1; 8 nucleotides match TRBD1. The CDR3 totals 15 residues. The V and J ends lost 2 bases and 0 bases, in that order; junction bases with no gene match: 0. In germline, CDR1 is MDHEN, CDR2 SYDVKM. CDR3 amino acids: CASSLTGGSYNEQFF. The CDR3 bases are TGTGCCAGCAGTTTAACAGGGGGCTCCTACAATGAGCAGTTCTTC.

The V gene is TRBV19, the J gene TRBJ1-5; 11 positions agree with TRBD1. The CDR3 consists of 17 residues. The junction had 8 bases not matched to a gene; V was cut back by 1 base and J by 6 bases. The germline V gene encodes CDR1 LNHDA and CDR2 SQIVND (reference sequence). This chain's CDR3 is CASSIVRGTGGSQPQHF. The DNA for the CDR3 is TGTGCCAGTAGTATAGTCCGCGGGACAGGGGGGAGTCAGCCCCAGCATTTT.

The V and J genes are TRBV18 and TRBJ1-2; D is uncertain. Germline V gene sequence: CDR1 KGHSH, CDR2 LQKENI. CDR3 size: 15 residues. The ends were cut back, 2 bases at V and 8 bases at J, with 18 bases in the middle. The CDR3 DNA reads as TGTGCCAGCTCACCAGGGAGTGGATCATTTGGGGGCTACACCTTC. Amino acid sequence: CASSPGSGSFGGYTF. The full variable domain, its missing parts supplied by reference TRBV18 and TRBJ1-2, is NAGVMQNPRHLVRRRGQEARLRCSPMKGHSHVYWYRQLPEEGLKFMVYLQKENIIDESGMPKERFSAEFPKEGPSILRIQQVVRGDSAAYFCASSPGSGSFGGYTFGSGTRLTVV.

The DNA of the CDR3 is TGTGCCAGCAGCGCGAGCACCGGGGAGCTGTTTTTT. Protein: CASSASTGELFF. The chain uses TRBV9 and TRBJ2-2; D is unresolved. Trimming pared 3 bases from V and 4 bases from J, leaving 4 bases between. The CDR3 extends over 12 amino acids. CDR1 SGDLS and CDR2 YYNGEE come from the germline V gene. Combining the CDR3 with reference TRBV9 and TRBJ2-2 gives the whole variable domain DSGVTQTPKHLITATGQRVTLRCSPRSGDLSVYWYQQSLDQGLQFLIQYYNGEERAKGNILERFSAQQFPDLHSELNLSSLELGDSALYFCASSASTGELFFGEGSRLTVL.

The chain has TRBV6-5 and TRBJ1-5; a weak D match, TRBD1 (5 bases). Trimming took off 4 bases at V and 5 bases at J, with 15 bases between the two ends. The germline V gene has CDR1 MNHEY and CDR2 SVGAGI. CDR3 length: 15 residues. The CDR3 reads CASSSGTSDYQPQHF. DNA for the CDR3: TGTGCCAGCAGTTCTGGGACTTCCGACTATCAGCCCCAGCATTTT.